These 26 T cell receptor beta chains originate from one sample sequenced in a study of shared clonotypes between healthy human individuals. The repertoire was sequenced with immunoSEQ multiplex PCR; TCRdb's copy has only in-frame clones and lacks some. The table has roughly 2.6 million clones, 90% to 95% seen once. Sequencing used naive CD4+ T cells sorted from blood. Described subset: CD45RA+ positively selected. These receptors all stem from a man younger than 35 in good health.

The CDR3: CSGSDNEQFF. Written as DNA, the CDR3 is TGCAGTGGTTCGGACAATGAGCAGTTCTTC. The rearrangement links TRBV20-1 to TRBJ2-1; D call uncertain. Deletions cut 7 bases from V and 5 bases from J, with 6 bases between. This CDR3 spans 10 amino acids. Germline V gene sequence: CDR1 DFQATT, CDR2 SNEGSKA (reference sequence).

For this clone: The junction and the germline gene differ at one end; a read error may be behind it. The V gene is TRBV7-7, the J gene TRBJ2-2; D unresolved. This CDR3 comprises 15 residues. The germline V gene has CDR1 SSHAT and CDR2 FNYEAQ (reference sequence). CDR3 coding DNA: TGTGCTAGCAGCCTCGATCCCCTCGGGACCGGGGAGCTGTTTTTT. Protein: CASSLDPLGTGELFF.

This clone came up once. This chain uses TRBV27 with TRBJ1-1; D possibly corresponds to TRBD1 (6 bases). V was cut by 0 bases and J by 6 bases, with 8 bases left in between. Germline assignment: CDR1 MNHEY and CDR2 SMNVEV (reference sequence). This CDR3 comprises 13 residues. CDR3 bases: TGTGCCAGCAGTTTATCCAGGGGAGCTGAAGCTTTCTTT. Its translation is CASSLSRGAEAFF.

The chain recombines TRBV10-3 with TRBJ2-1; D not certain. CDR1 is ENHRY and CDR2 is SYGVKD in the germline V gene. There are 12 residues in the CDR3. The V gene lost 3 bases and the J gene lost 10 bases, with 10 bases spanning the gap. The CDR3 protein is CAISDSGWEQFF. The CDR3 bases are TGTGCCATCAGTGACTCCGGGTGGGAGCAGTTCTTC.

This CDR3 is CASSYKEGWAEAFF. CDR3 sequence (DNA): TGTGCCAGCAGTTATAAAGAGGGATGGGCTGAAGCTTTCTTT. The rearrangement links TRBV6-5 to TRBJ1-1; D is undetermined. Germline-derived CDR1 and CDR2 are MNHEY and SVGAGI. CDR3 size: 14 residues. Deletions cut 3 bases from V and 6 bases from J, with 14 bases between.

To note about this clone: Since a much larger clone is just one base distant, this may be a read error. In the same sample, other DNA sequences code for this CDR3. This chain uses TRBV5-1 with TRBJ1-1; no firm D call. CDR3 length: 13 amino acids. V lost 0 bases and J lost 1, with 4 bases in between. Germline V lookup: CDR1 SGHRS, CDR2 YFSETQ. DNA for the CDR3: TGCGCCAGCAGCTTGGAGGCGAACACTGAAGCTTTCTTT. Amino acids: CASSLEANTEAFF.

This chain joins TRBV6-1 and TRBJ2-7, with D perhaps matching TRBD1 or TRBD2 (6 bases each). The CDR3 is 16 residues long. Trimming pared 3 bases from V and 4 bases from J, leaving 19 bases between. Per germline, CDR1 MNHNS and CDR2 SASEGT. CDR3 DNA sequence: TGTGCCAGCAGTGAGCCGATCCGGGGGCTTAGTTACGAGCAGTACTTC. The encoded protein is CASSEPIRGLSYEQYF.

The rearrangement links TRBV5-8 to TRBJ2-3, with a possible D match to TRBD2 (5 bases). Germline V lookup: CDR1 SGHTS, CDR2 YDEGEE. V shed 1 base and J shed 6 bases, with 15 bases lying between them. CDR3 size: 15 residues. The chain's CDR3 is CASSLRRTQWDTQYF. The CDR3 bases are TGTGCCAGCAGCTTGAGGAGGACTCAATGGGATACGCAGTATTTT.

The chain is built from TRBV25-1 and TRBJ1-4, with D perhaps TRBD1 (5 bases). The CDR3 has 15 residues. Trimming took 6 bases from V and 8 from J, leaving 19 bases between them. Per germline, CDR1 MGHDK and CDR2 SYGVNS. Written as DNA, the CDR3 is TGTGCCAGCAGCATACCGGGGCCTGTAGGGGAAAAACTGTTTTTT. This gives the protein CASSIPGPVGEKLFF.

This rearrangement joins TRBV10-3 to TRBJ2-2, with D tentatively TRBD1 (5 bases). V was cut by 6 bases and J by 0 bases, with 11 bases left in between. CDR3 length equals 15 residues. The V gene's germline CDR1 is ENHRY and CDR2 SYGVKD. CDR3 sequence reads: CAISRQSANTGELFF. The CDR3 DNA reads as TGTGCCATCAGCCGACAGAGCGCGAACACCGGGGAGCTGTTTTTT.

The rearrangement joins TRBV5-1 to TRBJ2-3; 11 nucleotides align to TRBD2. This CDR3 is 16 amino acids long. The germline CDR1 and CDR2 sequences are SGHRS and YFSETQ. V gave up 4 bases and J gave up 3 bases; unmatched junction bases: 7. The DNA for the CDR3 is TGCGCCAGCAGCCGGCTAGCGGGGGGAAAAACAGATACGCAGTATTTT. This sequence encodes CASSRLAGGKTDTQYF.

Remarks on this clone: Likely a read error: the CDR3 ends without its conserved phenylalanine or tryptophan. The chain joins TRBV28 to TRBJ1-6; tentatively, D is TRBD1 (5 bases). Germline V gene sequence: CDR1 MDHEN, CDR2 SYDVKM. V lost 5 bases and J lost 7, with 18 bases in between. The CDR3 totals 16 residues. The CDR3, as DNA: TGTGCCAGCAGTCGGGACCTCGGCGGAGGGAATTCACCCCTCCACCTT. This gives the protein CASSRDLGGGNSPLHL.

Remarks on this clone: The sample has other DNA sequences that encode this CDR3 too. The rearrangement links TRBV4-3 to TRBJ1-1; D remains unclear. CDR3 size: 15 residues. Trimming stripped 0 bases from V and 0 bases from J, with 8 bases between. From germline, CDR1 is LGHNA and CDR2 YSLEER. CDR3 DNA: TGCGCCAGCAGCCAAGATTGGACGGTGAACACTGAAGCTTTCTTT. It codes for CASSQDWTVNTEAFF.

As concerns this clone: This CDR3 is also generated by other DNA sequences in the sample. The chain uses TRBV11-2 and TRBJ2-5, with a tentative D call TRBD2 (7 bases). The CDR3 runs to 13 residues. The ends were cut back, 5 bases at V and 5 bases at J, with 12 bases in the middle. Per the germline V gene, CDR1 is SGHAT and CDR2 is FQNNGV. DNA of the CDR3: TGTGCCAGCAGCCGGGGGGCGGCGGAGACCCAGTACTTC. It encodes CASSRGAAETQYF.

This clone was detected once. The CDR3 DNA follows: TGTGCCATCAGTGAAACGGGGGGGGATGGCTACACCTTC. Amino acid sequence: CAISETGGDGYTF. The chain has TRBV10-3 and TRBJ1-2; D might be TRBD1 (5 bases). The CDR3 totals 13 residues. The germline V and J ends were trimmed by 3 bases and 6 bases, with 11 bases remaining between them. Germline CDR1 and CDR2: ENHRY and SYGVKD.

Regarding this clone: This same CDR3 is encoded by further DNA sequences in the sample. This rearrangement joins TRBV6-5 to TRBJ1-2; TRBD1 matches at 9 bases. CDR1 MNHEY and CDR2 SVGAGI come from the germline V gene. The V gene end was trimmed by 5 bases and the J gene end by 8 bases; junction bases not matched to a gene: 9. The CDR3 is made up of 14 amino acids. The CDR3 nucleotides read TGTGCCAGCAGTCTAGTACAGGGGGCGAGCGGCTACACCTTC. This translates into CASSLVQGASGYTF.

The chain employs TRBV18 and TRBJ1-2, with TRBD1 matching over 7 bases. Unmatched junction bases numbered 7, after V lost 5 bases and J lost 1 base. Germline CDR1 and CDR2: KGHSH and LQKENI. The CDR3 sequence is 15 residues long. The CDR3 DNA follows: TGTGCCAGCTCATCAGGACAGGTCTATAACTATGGCTACACCTTC. This sequence encodes CASSSGQVYNYGYTF.

The chain joins TRBV10-2 to TRBJ2-7; 8 bases map to TRBD1. The junction had 15 bases not matched to a gene; V was cut back by 6 bases and J by 2 bases. CDR3 length: 17 residues. CDR1 and CDR2 from the germline V gene are WSHSY and SAAADI. The CDR3 here is CASRDWTGWAETYEQYF. In nucleotides, the CDR3 is TGCGCCAGCAGGGATTGGACAGGGTGGGCCGAGACCTACGAGCAGTACTTC.

V usage is TRBV19 and J usage is TRBJ2-7; D might be TRBD1 or TRBD2, each matching 5 bases. Germline V gene sequence: CDR1 LNHDA, CDR2 SQIVND (reference sequence). Deletions cut 3 bases from V and 2 bases from J, with 11 bases between. The CDR3 covers 14 residues. In DNA form, the CDR3 reads TGTGCCAGTAGTATGACGGGGACGACCTACGAGCAGTACTTC. Residues: CASSMTGTTYEQYF. Looking up the rest from reference TRBV19 and TRBJ2-7 gives the full variable domain: DGGITQSPKYLFRKEGQNVTLSCEQNLNHDAMYWYRQDPGQGLRLIYYSQIVNDFQKGDIAEGYSVSREKKESFPLTVTSAQKNPTAFYLCASSMTGTTYEQYFGPGTRLTVT.

This clone has just one count. The V and J genes are TRBV10-3 and TRBJ2-1; TRBD2 matches 7 bases. This CDR3 spans 15 amino acids. Trimming took 3 bases from V and 5 from J; bases not matched to a gene: 7. In germline, CDR1 is ENHRY, CDR2 SYGVKD. The CDR3 DNA is TGTGCCATCAGTGATCGACTAGCATCCGACAATGAGCAGTTCTTC. Its protein product is CAISDRLASDNEQFF.

As regards this clone: The sample has other DNA sequences that encode this CDR3 too. The chain employs TRBV27 and TRBJ1-5; the D gene is possibly TRBD1 (6 bases). Trimming cost V 2 bases and J 3 bases, with 8 bases left between them. This CDR3 has 14 amino acids. Germline-derived CDR1 and CDR2 are MNHEY and SMNVEV (reference sequence). In nucleotides, the CDR3 is TGTGCCAGCAGTTTAAACAGGGTCAATCAGCCCCAGCATTTT. It encodes CASSLNRVNQPQHF.

The V gene is TRBV30, the J gene TRBJ2-1, with TRBD2 matching over 8 bases. The length of the CDR3 is 15 residues. CDR1 and CDR2 (germline): GTSNPN, SVGIG (reference sequence). Unmatched junction bases numbered 4, after V lost 2 bases and J lost 1 base. Written as DNA, the CDR3 is TGTGCCTGGAGTTCGAGCGGGGGATCCTACAATGAGCAGTTCTTC. It encodes CAWSSSGGSYNEQFF. The complete variable domain, with remaining parts taken from reference TRBV30 and TRBJ2-1, reads SQTIHQWPATLVQPVGSPLSLECTVEGTSNPNLYWYRQAAGRGLQLLFYSVGIGQISSEVPQNLSASRPQDRQFILSSKKLLLSDSGFYLCAWSSSGGSYNEQFFGPGTRLTVL.

This chain links TRBV5-1 with TRBJ1-3; D uncertain. V was trimmed by 4 bases and J by 0 bases, leaving 14 bases between them. The germline CDR1 and CDR2 sequences are SGHRS and YFSETQ. The CDR3 has 16 residues. The DNA of the CDR3 is TGCGCCAGCAGCCTACCGACTCCCGACTCTGGAAACACCATATATTTT. Translating gives CASSLPTPDSGNTIYF.

This clone has just a few counts. The rearrangement links TRBV6-1 to TRBJ1-2, with D hard to call. Germline lookup yields CDR1 MNHNS and CDR2 SASEGT. This CDR3 contains 15 residues. V was pared by 3 bases and J by 8 bases, with 19 bases between. CDR3 residues: CASSEGYLPGSGYTF. CDR3 sequence (DNA): TGTGCCAGCAGTGAGGGCTACCTCCCAGGATCCGGCTACACCTTC.

The rearrangement uses TRBV11-3 and TRBJ2-3; perhaps TRBD1 as D (5 bases). V dropped 1 base and J dropped 0 bases, with 11 bases sitting between them. Germline V gene sequence: CDR1 SGHNT, CDR2 YENEEA. The CDR3 extends over 16 amino acids. The CDR3 reads CASSLGLGLSTDTQYF. In DNA form, the CDR3 reads TGTGCCAGCAGCTTAGGTCTGGGGCTGAGCACAGATACGCAGTATTTT.

V and J are TRBV5-1 and TRBJ2-7, with D uncertain. The germline V and J ends were trimmed by 4 bases and 3 bases, with 14 bases remaining between them. From germline, CDR1 is SGHRS and CDR2 YFSETQ. The CDR3 contains 14 residues. The CDR3, as DNA: TGCGCCAGCAGCCTCGAAGGGATTAACTACGAGCAGTACTTC. Its protein is CASSLEGINYEQYF.